This note documents a single T cell receptor beta chain sequence. The entry originates in a study of cytomegalovirus exposure and HLA in healthy donors. Primers: 60 Vbeta forward and 13 Jbeta reverse. Profiling relied on immunoSEQ multiplex PCR, and the TCRdb table lists in-frame clones only, not all of them. This table has some 110,000 clones, about 73% appearing once. Trimming pared 5 bases from V and 0 bases from J, leaving 14 bases between. Germline CDR1 and CDR2: SEHNR and FQNEAQ (reference sequence). The CDR3 has 16 amino acids. Sequencing used PBMCs. The rearrangement links TRBV7-9 to TRBJ2-1, with a weak D call TRBD1 (6 bases). The TCR sequence derives from a woman between 50 and 59 years old in good health and CMV-seropositive. CDR3 sequence reads: CASSVRTASSYNEQFF. The CDR3 DNA reads TGTGCCAGCAGCGTTCGGACAGCTAGCTCCTACAATGAGCAGTTCTTC.